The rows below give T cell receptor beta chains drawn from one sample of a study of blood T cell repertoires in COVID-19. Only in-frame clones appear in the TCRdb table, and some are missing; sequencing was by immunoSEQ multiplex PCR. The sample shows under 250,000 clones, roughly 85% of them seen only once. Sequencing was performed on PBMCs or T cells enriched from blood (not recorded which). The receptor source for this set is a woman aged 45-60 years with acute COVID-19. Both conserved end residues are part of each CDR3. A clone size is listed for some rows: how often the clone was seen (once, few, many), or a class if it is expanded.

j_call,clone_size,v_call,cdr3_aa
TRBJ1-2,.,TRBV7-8,CASSPDRGYGYTF
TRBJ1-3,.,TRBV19,CASSIAGTGGGNTIYF
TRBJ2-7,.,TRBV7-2,CASSEGGGAAYEQYF
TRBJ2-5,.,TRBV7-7,CASSSRGGLEETQYF
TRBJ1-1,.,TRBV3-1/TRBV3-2,CASSQGTASAGNTEAFF
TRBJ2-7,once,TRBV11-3,CASSLTGKNEQYF
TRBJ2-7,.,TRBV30,CAWFGGIPYEQYF
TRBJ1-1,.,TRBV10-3,CAISEKQGFTEAFF
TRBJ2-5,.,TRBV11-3,CASSLVSPSGTETQYF
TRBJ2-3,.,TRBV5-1,CASSLVSGGTTDTQYF
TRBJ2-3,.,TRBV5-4,CASSEGLAGARGGTDTQYF
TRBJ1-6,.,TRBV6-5,CASSYRSLWDNSPLHF
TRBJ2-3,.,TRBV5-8,CASSLDTGTDTQYF
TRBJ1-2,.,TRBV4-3,CASSQDWPGGNYGYTF
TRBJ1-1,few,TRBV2,CASNPRGDTEAFF
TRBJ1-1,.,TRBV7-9,CASSWGDRGNTEAFF
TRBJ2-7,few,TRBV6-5,CASSYNRGLTYGQYF
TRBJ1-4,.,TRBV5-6,CASSWAGRFNEKLFF
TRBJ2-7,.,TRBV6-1,CASSERLPSSYEQYF
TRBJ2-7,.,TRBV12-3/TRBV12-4,CASTWLGGREQYF
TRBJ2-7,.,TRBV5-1,CASSLDAGGNYEQYF
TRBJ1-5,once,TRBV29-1,CSVRGHPTGPQHF
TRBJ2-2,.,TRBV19,CASSPRGFTLGTGELFF
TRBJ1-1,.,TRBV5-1,CASWVGGGNTEAFF
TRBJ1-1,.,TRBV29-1,CSVVGGGGMNTEAFF
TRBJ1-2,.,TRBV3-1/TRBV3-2,CASSQERSFNGYTF
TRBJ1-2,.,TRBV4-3,CASSPQGNYGYTF
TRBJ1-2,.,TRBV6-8,CASSYPPQGHYGYTF
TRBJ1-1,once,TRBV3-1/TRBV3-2,CASSQDGVNTEAFF